The rows below give T cell receptor beta chains drawn from one sample of a study of OX40 agonist ivuxolimab in advanced cancers. Profiled with immunoSEQ multiplex PCR; TCRdb holds only in-frame clones, not every one. This sample has some 64,000 clones, with approximately 82% found just once. The material was CD4+ or CD8+ T cells sorted from blood, obtained in a trial of the OX40 agonist ivuxolimab. These receptors originate from an adult with an advanced solid tumor such as melanoma, head and neck, liver or kidney cancer. The conserved cysteine and the conserved F or W are not part of the CDR3 here. The order of the fields is V gene, J gene, D gene, CDR3 protein. A D gene is named only where the DNA matches it firmly.

V gene: TRBV27
J gene: TRBJ2-7
D gene: TRBD1
CDR3 protein: ASRSTGGDSYEQY

V gene: TRBV18
J gene: TRBJ1-5
D gene: NA
CDR3 protein: ASSSLGASNQPQH

V gene: TRBV5-6
J gene: TRBJ2-3
D gene: NA
CDR3 protein: ASSRGSTDTQY

V gene: TRBV11-2
J gene: TRBJ2-1
D gene: TRBD2
CDR3 protein: ASSLEVLAGPPGGHNEQF

V gene: TRBV7-3
J gene: TRBJ1-6
D gene: NA
CDR3 protein: ASSVGYNSPLH

V gene: TRBV7-9
J gene: TRBJ2-7
D gene: TRBD1
CDR3 protein: ASSHETGWDEQY

V gene: TRBV7-9
J gene: TRBJ1-2
D gene: NA
CDR3 protein: ASSPGEGYEDGYT

V gene: TRBV2
J gene: TRBJ1-4
D gene: NA
CDR3 protein: ASSESNEKLF

V gene: TRBV10-1
J gene: TRBJ1-1
D gene: NA
CDR3 protein: ASSDSDSVDTEAF

V gene: TRBV7-2
J gene: TRBJ2-3
D gene: NA
CDR3 protein: ASSLSTDTQY

V gene: TRBV6-5
J gene: TRBJ2-2
D gene: NA
CDR3 protein: ASTIQGKGTGELF

V gene: TRBV7-2
J gene: TRBJ1-1
D gene: NA
CDR3 protein: ASSVRLDSSEAF